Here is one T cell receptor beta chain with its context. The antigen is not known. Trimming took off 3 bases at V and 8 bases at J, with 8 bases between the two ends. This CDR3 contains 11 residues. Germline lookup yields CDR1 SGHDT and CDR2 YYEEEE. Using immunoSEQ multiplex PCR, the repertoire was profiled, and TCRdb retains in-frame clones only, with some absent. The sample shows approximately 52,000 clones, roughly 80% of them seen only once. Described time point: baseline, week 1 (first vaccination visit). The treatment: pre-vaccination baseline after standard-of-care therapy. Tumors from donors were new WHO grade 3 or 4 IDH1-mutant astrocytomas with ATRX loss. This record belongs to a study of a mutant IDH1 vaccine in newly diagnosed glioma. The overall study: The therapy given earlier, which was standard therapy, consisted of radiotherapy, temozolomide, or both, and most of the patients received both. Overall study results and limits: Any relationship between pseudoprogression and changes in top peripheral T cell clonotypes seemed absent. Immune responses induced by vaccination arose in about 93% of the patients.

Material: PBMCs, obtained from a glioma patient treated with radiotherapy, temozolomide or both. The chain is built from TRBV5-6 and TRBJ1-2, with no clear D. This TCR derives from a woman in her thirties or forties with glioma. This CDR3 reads CASSSRRGYTF. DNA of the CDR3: TGTGCCAGCAGCTCCAGAAGGGGCTACACCTTC.